The 19 T cell receptor beta chains given below trace back to one sample, sequenced in a study of PD-L1 blockade in urothelial cancer. Some clones are missing from TCRdb's copy, which holds only in-frame ones; the method was immunoSEQ multiplex PCR. The sample lists some 35,000 clones, about 93% occurring once. The sample here was PBMCs, taken around atezolizumab (anti-PD-L1) treatment. The receptor source for this set is a man between 65 and 85 years old with urothelial cancer.

V is TRBV10-3 and J is TRBJ2-7; D remains unclear. Between the trimmed V and J ends, which lost 2 bases and 4 bases, there was a span of 9 bases. The CDR3 contains 13 residues. CDR1 is ENHRY, CDR2 SYGVKD, per germline. The CDR3 nucleotides read TGTGCCATCAGTGAGGCCAGATCATACGAGCAGTACTTC. This sequence encodes CAISEARSYEQYF.

The rearrangement links TRBV9 to TRBJ1-5; D gene uncertain. V was pared by 3 bases and J by 0 bases, with 10 bases between. Germline V gene sequence: CDR1 SGDLS, CDR2 YYNGEE. The CDR3 contains 15 residues. The DNA for the CDR3 is TGTGCCAGCAGCGCTGGCATCACTAGCAATCAGCCCCAGCATTTT. Amino acids: CASSAGITSNQPQHF.

The chain combines TRBV27 with TRBJ2-2; D perhaps matches TRBD1 (5 bases). Per germline, CDR1 MNHEY and CDR2 SMNVEV (reference sequence). The CDR3 covers 15 residues. Trimming took off 6 bases at V and 1 base at J, with 12 bases between the two ends. This CDR3 reads CASSRAGQNTGELFF. The CDR3 DNA reads TGTGCCAGCAGCCGCGCAGGACAGAACACCGGGGAGCTGTTTTTT.

The chain joins TRBV2 to TRBJ2-1, with D possibly matching TRBD2 (6 bases). V was trimmed by 4 bases and J by 4 bases, leaving 14 bases between them. The CDR3 has 15 residues. Germline V lookup: CDR1 SNHLY, CDR2 FYNNEI. Here the CDR3 DNA reads TGTGCCAGCAGTGGTGGCAGCGGGCAATACAATGAGCAGTTCTTC. Translating it yields CASSGGSGQYNEQFF.

This clone was seen only once. The chain carries TRBV7-3 and TRBJ1-1, with D unresolved. CDR3 size: 13 residues. V lost 0 bases, J lost 13 bases, and 15 bases lay in between. CDR1 is SGHTA and CDR2 is FQGTGA in the germline V gene. The CDR3 sequence: CASSLTRDNLRFF. The DNA of the CDR3 is TGTGCCAGCAGCTTAACCCGAGACAATTTGCGTTTCTTT.

The chain links TRBV9 to TRBJ1-4, with D tentatively TRBD1 (6 bases). The germline V gene has CDR1 SGDLS and CDR2 YYNGEE. This CDR3 has 16 residues. V lost 2 bases to trimming and J lost 0 bases, with 11 bases between them. The CDR3 protein is CASSVGTSATNEKLFF. CDR3 sequence (DNA): TGTGCCAGCAGCGTCGGGACATCGGCAACTAATGAAAAACTGTTTTTT.

The gene calls are TRBV2 and TRBJ1-4, with TRBD1 identical over 7 bases. CDR1 is SNHLY, CDR2 FYNNEI, per germline. The CDR3 is 14 residues long. J lost 4 bases, V lost 3 bases, and 2 bases had no gene match. CDR3 in amino acids: CASSDRQGNEKLFF. The CDR3 DNA is TGTGCCAGCAGTGATAGACAGGGTAATGAAAAACTGTTTTTT.

The V gene is TRBV6-1, the J gene TRBJ2-3; TRBD2 aligns across 13 bases. CDR1 and CDR2 from the germline V gene are MNHNS and SASEGT. The CDR3 contains 15 residues. The V gene end was trimmed by 4 bases and the J gene end by 6 bases; junction bases not matched to a gene: 4. The CDR3 spells CASSATSGRRDTQYF. The CDR3 DNA reads TGTGCCAGCAGTGCGACTAGCGGGAGGCGGGATACGCAGTATTTT.

The chain joins TRBV11-1 to TRBJ2-5; 10 bases are shared with TRBD2. The trim removed 2 bases at V and 1 base at J, leaving 10 bases unmatched. This CDR3 comprises 18 residues. Per the germline V gene, CDR1 is SGHAT and CDR2 is FQDESV (reference sequence). The chain's CDR3 is CASSLFPSGSAVQETQYF. CDR3 DNA: TGTGCCAGCAGCTTATTCCCTAGCGGGAGCGCGGTCCAAGAGACCCAGTACTTC.

This clone has a single count. The chain is built from TRBV18 and TRBJ1-1; perhaps TRBD1 as D (5 bases). The CDR3 extends over 15 amino acids. Between the trimmed V and J ends, which lost 0 bases and 4 bases, there was a span of 12 bases. Looked up from germline, CDR1 is KGHSH and CDR2 is LQKENI. CDR3 in amino acids: CASSPPKGGVTEAFF. In nucleotides, the CDR3 is TGTGCCAGCTCACCACCGAAGGGAGGGGTCACTGAAGCTTTCTTT.

Here the CDR3 DNA reads TGTGCCAGCTCTCGGGACAGGGGGGACACTGAAGCTTTCTTT. Its translation is CASSRDRGDTEAFF. The chain carries TRBV18 and TRBJ1-1; the match to TRBD1 covers 11 bases. The CDR3 contains 14 residues. V was pared by 6 bases and J by 3 bases, with 3 bases of the junction left unmatched. Germline CDR1 KGHSH, CDR2 LQKENI.

The chain has TRBV18 and TRBJ2-3; D perhaps matches TRBD1 (6 bases). Trimming pared 3 bases from V and 2 bases from J, leaving 15 bases between. Germline V lookup: CDR1 KGHSH, CDR2 LQKENI. This CDR3 spans 16 amino acids. CDR3 residues: CASSPRQVFYTDTQYF. In DNA, the CDR3 is TGTGCCAGCTCACCCCGACAGGTTTTTTACACAGATACGCAGTATTTT. Full variable domain (remainder filled in from reference TRBV18 and TRBJ2-3): NAGVMQNPRHLVRRRGQEARLRCSPMKGHSHVYWYRQLPEEGLKFMVYLQKENIIDESGMPKERFSAEFPKEGPSILRIQQVVRGDSAAYFCASSPRQVFYTDTQYFGPGTRLTVL.

CDR3 residues: CASRLPRTAGRNTIYF. The CDR3, as DNA: TGTGCCAGCCGCTTACCCCGGACGGCAGGGAGAAACACCATATATTTT. V usage is TRBV28 and J usage is TRBJ1-3; maybe TRBD1 (5 bases). The ends were cut back, 8 bases at V and 5 bases at J, with 22 bases in the middle. This CDR3 is 16 amino acids long. Germline V lookup: CDR1 MDHEN, CDR2 SYDVKM.

The rearrangement links TRBV2 to TRBJ2-7; no clear D gene. The germline gives CDR1 SNHLY, CDR2 FYNNEI. The V end was cut by 6 bases, the J end by 1 base, with 13 bases between. The CDR3 consists of 14 residues. The CDR3 DNA is TGTGCCAGCAGCTATACTACCCAATCCTACGAGCAGTACTTC. Translating gives CASSYTTQSYEQYF.

The J gene is TRBJ2-7, the V gene TRBV5-5; 8 bases align to TRBD2. The length of the CDR3 is 15 residues. Germline V gene sequence: CDR1 SGHKS, CDR2 YYEKEE (reference sequence). The trim removed 1 base at V and 7 bases at J, leaving 10 bases unmatched. CDR3 sequence reads: CASSLKASGLGEQYF. CDR3 in DNA: TGTGCCAGCAGCTTGAAGGCTAGCGGGTTAGGTGAGCAGTACTTC. Based on the CDR3 plus reference TRBV5-5 and TRBJ2-7, the full variable domain is DAGVTQSPTHLIKTRGQQVTLRCSPISGHKSVSWYQQVLGQGPQFIFQYYEKEERGRGNFPDRFSARQFPNYSSELNVNALLLGDSALYLCASSLKASGLGEQYFGPGTRLTVT.

This clone is a singleton in its sample. The chain combines TRBV5-1 with TRBJ2-2, with 7 bases fitting TRBD2. Germline V CDR1 and CDR2: SGHRS, YFSETQ. V shed 4 bases, J shed 1 base, and the junction held 7 bases outside the gene matches. The CDR3 covers 16 residues. The DNA of the CDR3 is TGCGCCAGCAGCCCCCCCGAGCGGGGGAACACCGGGGAGCTGTTTTTT. Amino acids: CASSPPERGNTGELFF. Full variable domain (remainder filled in from reference TRBV5-1 and TRBJ2-2): KAGVTQTPRYLIKTRGQQVTLSCSPISGHRSVSWYQQTPGQGLQFLFEYFSETQRNKGNFPGRFSGRQFSNSRSEMNVSTLELGDSALYLCASSPPERGNTGELFFGEGSRLTVL.

This chain connects TRBV7-8 to TRBJ2-7; D possibly corresponds to TRBD1 (6 bases). Germline lookup yields CDR1 SGHVS and CDR2 FQNEAQ. The V end lost 10 bases, the J end lost 3 bases, and 25 bases lay between the germline ends. The CDR3 length is 16 residues. The CDR3 DNA is TGTGCCACCCGAAAGGGATCGGACAGATCCTACTACGAGCAGTACTTC. Protein: CATRKGSDRSYYEQYF.

The chain has TRBV11-2 and TRBJ2-7; TRBD1 is a possible D gene (6 bases). Germline V gives CDR1 SGHAT, CDR2 FQNNGV. V dropped 2 bases and J dropped 3 bases, with 14 bases sitting between them. The CDR3 has 15 residues. CDR3 nucleotide sequence: TGTGCCAGCAGCTTATTGGCAGGGGTTGGCTACGAGCAGTACTTC. It encodes CASSLLAGVGYEQYF. The whole variable domain, filled in from reference TRBV11-2 and TRBJ2-7, reads EAGVAQSPRYKIIEKRQSVAFWCNPISGHATLYWYQQILGQGPKLLIQFQNNGVVDDSQLPKDRFSAERLKGVDSTLKIQPAKLEDSAVYLCASSLLAGVGYEQYFGPGTRLTVT.

This sequence joins TRBV15 and TRBJ2-7, with D possibly TRBD1 on 5 matching bases. V lost 1 base, J lost 6 bases, and 16 bases lay in between. CDR3 length: 15 amino acids. CDR1 is LNHNV, CDR2 YYDKDF, per germline (reference sequence). The CDR3 is CATSRGGQGMAEQYF. The DNA of the CDR3 is TGTGCCACCAGCAGAGGAGGTCAGGGAATGGCCGAGCAGTACTTC.